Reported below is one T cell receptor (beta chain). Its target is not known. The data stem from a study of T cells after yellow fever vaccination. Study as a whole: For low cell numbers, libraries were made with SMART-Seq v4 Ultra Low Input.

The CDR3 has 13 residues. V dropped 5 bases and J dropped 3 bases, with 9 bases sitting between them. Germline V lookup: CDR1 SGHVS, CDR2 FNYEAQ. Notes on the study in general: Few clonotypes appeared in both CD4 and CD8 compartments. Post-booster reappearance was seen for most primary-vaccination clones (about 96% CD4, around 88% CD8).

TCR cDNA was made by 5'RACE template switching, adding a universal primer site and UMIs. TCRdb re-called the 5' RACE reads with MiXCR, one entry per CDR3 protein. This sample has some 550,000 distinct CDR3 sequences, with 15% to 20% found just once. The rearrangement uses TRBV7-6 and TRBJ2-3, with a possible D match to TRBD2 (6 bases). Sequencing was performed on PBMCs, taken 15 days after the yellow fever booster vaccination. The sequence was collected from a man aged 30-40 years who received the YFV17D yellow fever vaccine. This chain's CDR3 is CASSRGVTDTQYF. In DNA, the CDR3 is TGTGCCAGCAGCCGCGGGGTTACAGATACGCAGTATTTT.